This T cell receptor beta chain emerged from a study of CD8+ T cells in alopecia areata. Study-level background: It was oral tofacitinib, at 5 to 10 mg twice daily, that treated patients received.

Treatment here: oral pan-JAK inhibitor, 5-10 mg twice daily. About this clone: Its antigen is as yet unknown.

Study results and limitations: Scalp and blood samples kept many expanded lesional clones throughout tofacitinib. Treatment with tofacitinib significantly lowered scalp clonality and reduced expanded CD8+ clones among the top 100. There were also resident alphabeta T cells of normal skin sequenced in scalp samples.

Reverse transcription of extracted RNA yielded cDNA, which provided the sequencing template. Produced via immunoSEQ multiplex PCR; TCRdb's table is partial and in-frame only. The repertoire holds fewer than 110,000 clones, with just under 60% as singletons. This receptor was taken from a human donor with alopecia areata. Here the sequenced sample was CD8+ T cells sorted from blood, taken between weeks 55 and 65, from a patient treated with tofacitinib.

The CDR3 coding sequence is TGCAGCGTTGAAGGCCACAGGCGCCCATACTATGGCTACACCTTC. This sequence encodes CSVEGHRRPYYGYTF. This chain connects TRBV29-1 to TRBJ1-2; D perhaps matches TRBD1 (5 bases). This CDR3 region has 15 residues. V was cut by 1 base and J by 3 bases, with 15 bases left in between. The germline CDR1 and CDR2 sequences are SQVTM and ANQGSEA.